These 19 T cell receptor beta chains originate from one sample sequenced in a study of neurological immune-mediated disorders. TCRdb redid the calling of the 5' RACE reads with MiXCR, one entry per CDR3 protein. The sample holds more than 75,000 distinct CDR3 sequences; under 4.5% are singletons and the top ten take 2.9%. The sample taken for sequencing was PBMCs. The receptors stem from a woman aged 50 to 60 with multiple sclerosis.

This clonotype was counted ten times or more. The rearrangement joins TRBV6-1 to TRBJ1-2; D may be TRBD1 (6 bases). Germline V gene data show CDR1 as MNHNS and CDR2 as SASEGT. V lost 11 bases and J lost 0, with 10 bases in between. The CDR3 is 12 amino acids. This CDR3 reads CASRQANYGYTF. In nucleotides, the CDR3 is TGTGCCTCCCGACAGGCTAACTATGGCTACACCTTC.

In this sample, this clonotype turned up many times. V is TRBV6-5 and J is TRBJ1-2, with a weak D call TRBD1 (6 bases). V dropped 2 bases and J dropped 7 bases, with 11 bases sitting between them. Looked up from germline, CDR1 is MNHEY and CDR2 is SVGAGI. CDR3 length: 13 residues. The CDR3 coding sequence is TGTGCCAGCAGTTACGCGGGGGCGGGTGGCTACACCTTC. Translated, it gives CASSYAGAGGYTF.

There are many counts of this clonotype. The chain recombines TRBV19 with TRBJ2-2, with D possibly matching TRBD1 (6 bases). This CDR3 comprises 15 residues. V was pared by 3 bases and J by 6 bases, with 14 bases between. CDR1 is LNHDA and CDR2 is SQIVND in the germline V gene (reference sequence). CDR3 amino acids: CASSISSGVAGELFF. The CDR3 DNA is TGTGCCAGTAGTATCTCTTCAGGGGTGGCCGGGGAGCTGTTTTTT.

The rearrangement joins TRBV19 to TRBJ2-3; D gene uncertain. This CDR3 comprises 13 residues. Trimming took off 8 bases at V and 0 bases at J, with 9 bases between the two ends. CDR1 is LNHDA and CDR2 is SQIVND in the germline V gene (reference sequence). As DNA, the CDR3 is TGTGCCAGTTGGACGCCTAGCACAGATACGCAGTATTTT. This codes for CASWTPSTDTQYF.

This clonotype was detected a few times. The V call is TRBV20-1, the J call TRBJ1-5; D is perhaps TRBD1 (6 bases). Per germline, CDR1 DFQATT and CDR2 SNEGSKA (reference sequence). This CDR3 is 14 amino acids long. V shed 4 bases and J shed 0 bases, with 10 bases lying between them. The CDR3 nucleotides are TGCAGTGCTATCCAGGGGAATAGCAATCAGCCCCAGCATTTT. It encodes CSAIQGNSNQPQHF.

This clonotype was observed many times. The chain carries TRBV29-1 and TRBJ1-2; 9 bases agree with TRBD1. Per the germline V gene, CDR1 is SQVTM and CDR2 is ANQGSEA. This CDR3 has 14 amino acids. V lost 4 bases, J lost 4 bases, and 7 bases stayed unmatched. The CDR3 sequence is CSVAPTGGPYGYTF. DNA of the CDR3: TGCAGCGTTGCTCCCACAGGGGGCCCCTATGGCTACACCTTC. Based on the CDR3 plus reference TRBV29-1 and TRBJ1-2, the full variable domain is SAVISQKPSRDICQRGTSLTIQCQVDSQVTMMFWYRQQPGQSLTLIATANQGSEATYESGFVIDKFPISRPNLTFSTLTVSNMSPEDSSIYLCSVAPTGGPYGYTFGSGTRLTVV.

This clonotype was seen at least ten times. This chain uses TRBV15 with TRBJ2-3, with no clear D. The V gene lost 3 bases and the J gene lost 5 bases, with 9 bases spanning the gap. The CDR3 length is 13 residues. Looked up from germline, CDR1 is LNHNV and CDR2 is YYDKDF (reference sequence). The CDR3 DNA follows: TGTGCCACCAGCAGGGATATAGAAGATACGCAGTATTTT. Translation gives CATSRDIEDTQYF.

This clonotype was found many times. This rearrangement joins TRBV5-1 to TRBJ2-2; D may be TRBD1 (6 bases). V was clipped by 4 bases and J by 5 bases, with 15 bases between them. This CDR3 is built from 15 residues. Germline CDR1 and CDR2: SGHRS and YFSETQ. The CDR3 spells CASSAAGVRTGELFF. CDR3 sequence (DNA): TGCGCCAGCAGCGCCGCAGGGGTCCGGACCGGGGAGCTGTTTTTT.

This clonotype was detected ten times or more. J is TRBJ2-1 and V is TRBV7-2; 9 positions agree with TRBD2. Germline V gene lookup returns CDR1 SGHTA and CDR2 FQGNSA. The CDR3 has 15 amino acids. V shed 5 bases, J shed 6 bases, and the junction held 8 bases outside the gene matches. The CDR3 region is CASSLGTSSVNEQFF. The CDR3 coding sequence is TGTGCCAGCAGCCTAGGGACTAGCTCAGTCAATGAGCAGTTCTTC. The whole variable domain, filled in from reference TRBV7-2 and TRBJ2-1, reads GAGVSQSPSNKVTEKGKDVELRCDPISGHTALYWYRQSLGQGLEFLIYFQGNSAPDKSGLPSDRFSAERTGGSVSTLTIQRTQQEDSAVYLCASSLGTSSVNEQFFGPGTRLTVL.

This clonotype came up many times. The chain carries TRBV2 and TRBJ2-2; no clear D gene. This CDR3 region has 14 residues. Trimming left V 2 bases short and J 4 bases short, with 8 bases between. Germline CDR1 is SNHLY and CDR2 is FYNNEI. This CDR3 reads CASSEQWGTGELFF. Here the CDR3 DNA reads TGTGCCAGCAGTGAACAATGGGGCACCGGGGAGCTGTTTTTT.

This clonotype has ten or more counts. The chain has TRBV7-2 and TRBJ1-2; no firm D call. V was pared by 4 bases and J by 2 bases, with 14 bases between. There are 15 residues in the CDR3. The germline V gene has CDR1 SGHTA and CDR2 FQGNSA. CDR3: CASSYKPQVNYGYTF. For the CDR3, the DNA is TGTGCCAGCAGCTACAAACCGCAGGTGAACTATGGCTACACCTTC.

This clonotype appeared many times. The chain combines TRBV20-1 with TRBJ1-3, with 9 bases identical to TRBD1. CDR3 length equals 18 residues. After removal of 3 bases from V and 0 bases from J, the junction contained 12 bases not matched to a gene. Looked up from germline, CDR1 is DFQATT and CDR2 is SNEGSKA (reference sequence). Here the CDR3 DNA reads TGCAGTGCTAGGGACGACAGGGGGTCCTCTTACTCTGGAAACACCATATATTTT. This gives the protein CSARDDRGSSYSGNTIYF.

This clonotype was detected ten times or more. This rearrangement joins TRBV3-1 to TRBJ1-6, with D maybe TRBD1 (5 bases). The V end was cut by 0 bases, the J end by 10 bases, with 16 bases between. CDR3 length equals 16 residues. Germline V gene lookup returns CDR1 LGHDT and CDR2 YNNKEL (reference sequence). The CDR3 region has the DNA TGTGCCAGCAGCCAAGATGTCGGCAGGGTGGGATCACCCCTCCACTTT. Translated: CASSQDVGRVGSPLHF.

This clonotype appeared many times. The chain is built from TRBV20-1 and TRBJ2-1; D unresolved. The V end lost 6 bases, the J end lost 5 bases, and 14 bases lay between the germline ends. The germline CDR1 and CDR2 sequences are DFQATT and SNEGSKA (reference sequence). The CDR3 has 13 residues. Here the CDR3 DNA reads TGCAGTGCCTCAGCCACCGTGGACAATGAGCAGTTCTTC. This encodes CSASATVDNEQFF.

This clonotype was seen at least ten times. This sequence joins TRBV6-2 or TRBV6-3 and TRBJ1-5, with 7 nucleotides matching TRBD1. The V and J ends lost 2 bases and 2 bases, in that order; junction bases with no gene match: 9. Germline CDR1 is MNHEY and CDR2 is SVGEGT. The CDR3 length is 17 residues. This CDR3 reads CASSYPRPGGRNQPQHF. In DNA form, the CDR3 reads TGTGCCAGCAGTTACCCCCGCCCAGGGGGTCGCAATCAGCCCCAGCATTTT.

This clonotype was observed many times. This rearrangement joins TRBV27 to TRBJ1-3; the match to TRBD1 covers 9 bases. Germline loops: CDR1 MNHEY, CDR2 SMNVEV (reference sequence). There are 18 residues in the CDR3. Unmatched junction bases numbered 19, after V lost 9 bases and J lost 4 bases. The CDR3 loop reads CARVRRDRECVAGNTIYF. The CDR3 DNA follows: TGTGCCAGAGTTCGCCGGGACAGGGAATGTGTAGCGGGAAACACCATATATTTT.

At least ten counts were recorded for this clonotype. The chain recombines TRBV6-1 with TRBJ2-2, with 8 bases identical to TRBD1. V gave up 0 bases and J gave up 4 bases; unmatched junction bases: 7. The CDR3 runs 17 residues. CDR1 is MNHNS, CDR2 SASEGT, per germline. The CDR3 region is CASSEARAGGSTGELFF. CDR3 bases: TGTGCCAGCAGTGAAGCGCGGGCAGGGGGCTCCACCGGGGAGCTGTTTTTT.

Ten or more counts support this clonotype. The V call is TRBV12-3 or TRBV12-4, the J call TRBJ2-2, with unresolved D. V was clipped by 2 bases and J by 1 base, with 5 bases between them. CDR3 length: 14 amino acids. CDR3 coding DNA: TGTGCCAGCAGTTTACTTATGAACACCGGGGAGCTGTTTTTT. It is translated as CASSLLMNTGELFF.

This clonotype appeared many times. CDR3 amino acids: CASFSSQGQGAAGANVLTF. DNA for the CDR3: TGCGCCAGCTTTTCTTCGCAGGGACAGGGGGCAGCTGGGGCCAACGTCCTGACTTTC. This chain links TRBV5-1 with TRBJ2-6; 12 nucleotides line up with TRBD1. V shed 7 bases and J 2 bases; nucleotides not matched to a gene: 13. This CDR3 region has 19 residues. Germline CDR1 and CDR2: SGHRS and YFSETQ.